This T cell receptor beta chain was recovered during a study of CD8 T cells in Susac syndrome. Overall study results and limits: Repertoires of Susac syndrome CD4+ T cells lacked clonal expansion.

The CDR3 is made up of 15 amino acids. V shed 0 bases, J shed 4 bases, and the junction held 3 bases outside the gene matches. CDR1 DFQATT and CDR2 SNEGSKA come from the germline V gene (reference sequence). Random hexamers served to reverse transcribe roughly 0.45 to 1 ug RNA. Each CDR3 protein is one row after TCRdb ran MiXCR on the immunoSEQ multiplex PCR reads. The data contain over 150,000 distinct CDR3 sequences, around 96% of them singletons. For this clonotype: What it recognizes is unknown.

This clonotype was obtained from a human donor with Susac syndrome. The chain links TRBV20-1 to TRBJ1-4; TRBD1 agrees at 9 bases. The sequenced material came from CD4+ T cells from PBMCs. CDR3 coding DNA: TGCAGTGCTAGAGAGGGGACAGGGTTTAATGAAAAACTGTTTTTT. Residues: CSAREGTGFNEKLFF.